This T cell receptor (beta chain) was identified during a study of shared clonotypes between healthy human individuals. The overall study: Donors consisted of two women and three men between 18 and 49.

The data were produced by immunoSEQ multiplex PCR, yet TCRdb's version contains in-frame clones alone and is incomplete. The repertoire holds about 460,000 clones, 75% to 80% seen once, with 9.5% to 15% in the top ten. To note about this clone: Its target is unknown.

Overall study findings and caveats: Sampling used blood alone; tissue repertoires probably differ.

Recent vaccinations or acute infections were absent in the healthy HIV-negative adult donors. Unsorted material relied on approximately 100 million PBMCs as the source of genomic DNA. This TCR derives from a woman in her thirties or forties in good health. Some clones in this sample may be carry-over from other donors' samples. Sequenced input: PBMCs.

CDR3 amino acids: CASSSTSGSSYEQYF. The CDR3 region has the DNA TGTGCCAGCAGTTCGACTAGCGGGAGCTCCTACGAGCAGTACTTC. This chain uses TRBV6-5 with TRBJ2-7, with 12 bases that match TRBD2. Germline V lookup: CDR1 MNHEY, CDR2 SVGAGI. This CDR3 spans 15 amino acids. V was pared by 4 bases and J by 0 bases, with 1 base of the junction left unmatched.